These 30 T cell receptor beta chains came from one sample sequenced in a study of blood T cells in healthy people across ages. Combining a sample-barcoded 5' primer with a J-beta primer mix, a second PCR ran for about 7 to 11 cycles. TCRdb re-called the 5' RACE reads with MiXCR, one entry per CDR3 protein. The sample has some 890,000 distinct CDR3 sequences; roughly 29% are singletons. The same specimen was also included in a second study, on T cells of mothers and their children.

Sequencing input: blood. The source of these receptors is a woman in her 40s in good health.

The V and J genes are TRBV7-2 and TRBJ2-3, with 13 bases identical to TRBD2. The germline gives CDR1 SGHTA, CDR2 FQGNSA. J gave up 2 bases and V 5 bases, and 7 bases lay outside the gene matches. The CDR3 covers 17 residues. CDR3 coding DNA: TGTGCCAGCAGCCTGGGGACTAGCGGGGTATTCACAGATACGCAGTATTTT. Translated, it gives CASSLGTSGVFTDTQYF.

This clonotype was observed at least ten times. CDR3 region: CASSLKGLQETQYF. In nucleotides, the CDR3 is TGTGCCAGCAGCTTGAAGGGCCTTCAAGAGACCCAGTACTTC. The rearrangement uses TRBV7-2 and TRBJ2-5; D is undetermined. The CDR3 has 14 residues. Looked up from germline, CDR1 is SGHTA and CDR2 is FQGNSA. V was clipped by 3 bases and J by 2 bases, with 10 bases between them. The full variable domain, in which reference TRBV7-2 and TRBJ2-5 provide the parts outside the CDR3, is GAGVSQSPSNKVTEKGKDVELRCDPISGHTALYWYRQSLGQGLEFLIYFQGNSAPDKSGLPSDRFSAERTGGSVSTLTIQRTQQEDSAVYLCASSLKGLQETQYFGPGTRLLVL.

The V call is TRBV7-2, the J call TRBJ2-5, with 10 bases identical to TRBD1. Germline CDR1 and CDR2: SGHTA and FQGNSA. This CDR3 is 17 amino acids long. V dropped 5 bases and J dropped 11; count of bases not matched to a gene: 20. CDR3 residues: CASSILAGTGEAYGQYF. The CDR3, as DNA: TGTGCCAGCAGCATACTAGCCGGGACAGGGGAAGCCTACGGGCAGTACTTC.

This clonotype came up many times. The chain uses TRBV27 and TRBJ2-7, with 7 bases fitting TRBD1. CDR1 MNHEY and CDR2 SMNVEV come from the germline V gene (reference sequence). With V trimmed by 3 bases and J by 7 bases, 9 bases remained unmatched. The CDR3 runs 14 residues. The CDR3 loop reads CASSLMDRSGEQYF. The CDR3, as DNA: TGTGCCAGCAGTTTGATGGACAGGTCAGGGGAGCAGTACTTC.

Many counts were recorded for this clonotype. The V call is TRBV7-2, the J call TRBJ2-7, with D hard to call. V lost 1 base and J lost 3, with 10 bases in between. CDR3 length: 14 amino acids. Germline CDR1 reads SGHTA; CDR2 reads FQGNSA. The CDR3 reads CASSLDFGDYEQYF. CDR3 nucleotides: TGTGCCAGCAGCTTAGATTTTGGGGACTACGAGCAGTACTTC.

At least ten counts were recorded for this clonotype. CDR3 sequence: CASSPRGVGANVLTF. The DNA of the CDR3 is TGTGCCAGCAGTCCCAGGGGGGTAGGGGCCAACGTCCTGACTTTC. The chain uses TRBV6-1 and TRBJ2-6, with a possible D match to TRBD1 (7 bases). Germline CDR1 and CDR2: MNHNS and SASEGT. This CDR3 comprises 15 residues. Trimming left V 5 bases short and J 4 bases short, with 12 bases between.

J is TRBJ2-1 and V is TRBV4-2; D gene ambiguous. V lost 5 bases to trimming and J lost 6 bases, with 8 bases between them. Germline loops: CDR1 LGHNA, CDR2 YNFKEQ. This CDR3 region has 12 residues. The chain's CDR3 is CASSYLVNEQFF. The CDR3 coding sequence is TGTGCCAGCAGCTACCTGGTCAATGAGCAGTTCTTC.

The J gene is TRBJ2-4, the V gene TRBV7-2; 14 nucleotides align to TRBD2. The CDR3 loop spans 17 amino acids. Germline trimming cut 4 bases from V and 1 base from J; bases unmatched to any gene: 3. Germline V CDR1 and CDR2: SGHTA, FQGNSA. As DNA, the CDR3 is TGTGCCAGCAGCTCGACTAGCGGGAGGGCCGCCAAAAACATTCAGTACTTC. Protein product: CASSSTSGRAAKNIQYF.

This clonotype showed up just a few times. The chain carries TRBV6-1 and TRBJ2-7; 8 bases agree with TRBD1. This CDR3 is 14 amino acids long. From germline, CDR1 is MNHNS and CDR2 SASEGT. The ends lost 2 bases at V and 2 bases at J; junction bases unmatched: 2. CDR3 sequence: CASSEQGATYEQYF. As DNA, the CDR3 is TGTGCCAGCAGTGAACAGGGGGCTACCTACGAGCAGTACTTC.

This chain uses TRBV10-3 with TRBJ1-2; TRBD1 matches 9 bases. The CDR3 totals 14 residues. Per the germline V gene, CDR1 is ENHRY and CDR2 is SYGVKD. V was clipped by 5 bases and J by 8 bases; unmatched bases: 9. CDR3 DNA: TGTGCCATCAGTAAGGGACAGGGAGGAGGAGGCTACACCTTC. Translating gives CAISKGQGGGGYTF.

This clonotype has a handful of counts. V gene TRBV9 combines with J gene TRBJ2-3; D gene unclear. The germline V and J ends were trimmed by 0 bases and 5 bases, with 10 bases remaining between them. In germline, CDR1 is SGDLS, CDR2 YYNGEE. This CDR3 has 14 residues. CDR3 sequence reads: CASSVGPEIDTQYF. The DNA for the CDR3 is TGTGCCAGCAGCGTAGGGCCAGAAATAGATACGCAGTATTTT.

This sequence joins TRBV3-1 and TRBJ2-6, with D hard to call. V was trimmed by 2 bases and J by 2 bases, leaving 7 bases between them. The CDR3 sequence is 15 residues long. CDR1 and CDR2 from the germline V gene are LGHDT and YNNKEL (reference sequence). The CDR3 nucleotides read TGTGCCAGCAGCCAAAGTGTTACTGGGGCCAACGTCCTGACTTTC. Translated: CASSQSVTGANVLTF.

A remark on this clonotype: Compared with germline, one end of the junction differs, possibly owing to a read error. This chain connects TRBV2 to TRBJ2-6; perhaps TRBD1 as D (5 bases). Germline loops: CDR1 SNHLY, CDR2 FYNNEI. This CDR3 has 17 amino acids. CDR3 in amino acids: CASSEGQISSGANALTF. The CDR3 DNA reads as TGTGCCAGCAGTGAGGGTCAGATTAGCTCTGGGGCCAACGCCCTGACTTTC.

The chain couples TRBV7-9 to TRBJ2-1; 9 nucleotides align to TRBD2. V dropped 4 bases and J dropped 4; count of bases not matched to a gene: 8. The CDR3 consists of 16 residues. Germline assignment: CDR1 SEHNR and CDR2 FQNEAQ (reference sequence). CDR3 in amino acids: CASSSFAGGAYNEQFF. DNA of the CDR3: TGTGCCAGCAGCTCTTTTGCGGGGGGGGCTTACAATGAGCAGTTCTTC.

The chain recombines TRBV4-1 with TRBJ2-2; 12 nucleotides align to TRBD1. CDR1 and CDR2 from the germline V gene are MGHRA and YSYEKL. The trim removed 4 bases at V and 5 bases at J, leaving 2 bases unmatched. The CDR3 has 15 amino acids. This chain's CDR3 is CASSRGQGATGELFF. In nucleotides, the CDR3 is TGCGCCAGCAGCCGGGGACAGGGGGCGACCGGGGAGCTGTTTTTT.

The rearrangement uses TRBV2 and TRBJ2-2, with 7 bases matching TRBD1. This CDR3 contains 15 residues. CDR1 and CDR2 from the germline V gene are SNHLY and FYNNEI. J lost 5 bases, V lost 8 bases, and 11 bases had no gene match. The CDR3 bases are TGTGCCAGCCAAACCCAGGGGGTAAAGACCGGGGAGCTGTTTTTT. It encodes CASQTQGVKTGELFF.

The V gene is TRBV7-8, the J gene TRBJ1-2; D is uncertain. CDR1 is SGHVS, CDR2 FQNEAQ, per germline. Trimming pared 2 bases from V and 2 bases from J, leaving 9 bases between. The CDR3 spans 14 residues. The CDR3 here is CASSLTDWNYGYTF. DNA for the CDR3: TGTGCCAGCAGCTTAACAGACTGGAACTATGGCTACACCTTC.

This sequence joins TRBV27 and TRBJ1-1; 12 bases line up with TRBD1. CDR3 length: 15 amino acids. Germline V lookup: CDR1 MNHEY, CDR2 SMNVEV (reference sequence). The trim removed 8 bases at V and 7 bases at J, leaving 11 bases unmatched. The DNA for the CDR3 is TGTGCCAGCTCACCCGGGACAGGGGGCAGGGGTGAAGCTTTCTTT. Its translation: CASSPGTGGRGEAFF.

For this clonotype: A much larger clone lies a single base off, so this may be a read error. This rearrangement joins TRBV28 to TRBJ1-2; D is unresolved. This CDR3 has 14 residues. CDR1 is MDHEN and CDR2 is SYDVKM in the germline V gene. V was shortened by 4 bases and J by 3 bases, with 12 bases between the two germline ends. The CDR3 sequence: CASSSDGEYYGYTF. CDR3 nucleotides: TGTGCCAGCAGTTCGGACGGGGAATACTATGGCTACACCTTC.

This chain uses TRBV9 with TRBJ2-7; 8 nucleotides line up with TRBD1. The J segment lost 2 bases and the V segment lost 4 bases, leaving 8 bases of the junction unmatched. The V gene's germline CDR1 is SGDLS and CDR2 YYNGEE. The CDR3 has 15 residues. The CDR3 region is CASSRGRQGTYEQYF. Written as DNA, the CDR3 is TGTGCCAGCAGCCGCGGTCGACAGGGGACCTACGAGCAGTACTTC.

This clonotype was observed a few times. The chain uses TRBV29-1 and TRBJ1-2; D gene unclear. Germline V lookup: CDR1 SQVTM, CDR2 ANQGSEA. Trimming took off 6 bases at V and 4 bases at J, with 15 bases between the two ends. CDR3 length: 13 residues. The CDR3 bases are TGCAGCGTGAACTGGGGAGGCTTCTATGGCTACACCTTC. Its translation: CSVNWGGFYGYTF. Looking up the rest from reference TRBV29-1 and TRBJ1-2 gives the full variable domain: SAVISQKPSRDICQRGTSLTIQCQVDSQVTMMFWYRQQPGQSLTLIATANQGSEATYESGFVIDKFPISRPNLTFSTLTVSNMSPEDSSIYLCSVNWGGFYGYTFGSGTRLTVV.

This clonotype has only a few counts. The chain uses TRBV14 and TRBJ2-1, with a weak D call TRBD2 (7 bases). The CDR3 has 16 amino acids. V was cut by 3 bases and J by 3 bases, with 15 bases left in between. The germline V gene has CDR1 SGHDN and CDR2 FVKESK. Here the CDR3 reads CASSQEQGGGYNEQFF. The CDR3 DNA is TGTGCCAGCAGCCAGGAACAGGGAGGGGGCTACAATGAGCAGTTCTTC.

This clonotype was observed many times. This sequence joins TRBV28 and TRBJ2-5; 8 bases agree with TRBD1. V lost 5 bases, J lost 3 bases, and 8 bases stayed unmatched. The germline CDR1 and CDR2 sequences are MDHEN and SYDVKM. The CDR3 consists of 15 residues. The CDR3 sequence: CASSPLTTGEETQYF. CDR3 bases: TGTGCCAGCAGTCCATTGACGACAGGGGAAGAGACCCAGTACTTC.

This chain links TRBV6-6 with TRBJ2-7; D is possibly TRBD1 (6 bases). The CDR3 contains 13 residues. Trimming removed 4 bases at V and 6 bases at J, with 13 bases between. The germline gives CDR1 MNHNY, CDR2 SVGAGI (reference sequence). Here the CDR3 DNA reads TGTGCCAGCAGTTGGATACAGGGCGCCGAGCAGTACTTC. It specifies CASSWIQGAEQYF.

The chain recombines TRBV28 with TRBJ2-3, with D unclear. The CDR3 extends over 12 amino acids. V lost 5 bases, J lost 8 bases, and 11 bases lay in between. Germline lookup yields CDR1 MDHEN and CDR2 SYDVKM. The CDR3 nucleotides read TGTGCCAGCAGTCCGCCCGAGGCTACGCAGTATTTT. Protein: CASSPPEATQYF.

The chain has TRBV24-1 and TRBJ1-1; possibly TRBD1 for D (5 bases). Between the trimmed V and J ends, which lost 0 bases and 6 bases, there was a span of 7 bases. CDR1 KGHDR and CDR2 SFDVKD come from the germline V gene. This CDR3 is built from 13 residues. In DNA form, the CDR3 reads TGTGCCACCAGTGATTTGGAGGGGTCTGAAGCTTTCTTT. It translates to CATSDLEGSEAFF.

The chain combines TRBV7-2 with TRBJ2-1; unclear D gene. The CDR3 runs 11 residues. Germline V gene data show CDR1 as SGHTA and CDR2 as FQGNSA. V lost 4 bases to trimming and J lost 9 bases, with 7 bases between them. CDR3 DNA: TGTGCCAGCAGCTCTGCTCTTGAGCAGTTCTTC. Its translation is CASSSALEQFF.

The chain has TRBV3-1 and TRBJ2-1, with 12 bases lining up with TRBD2. V was pared by 4 bases and J by 10 bases, with 11 bases of the junction left unmatched. Germline CDR1 LGHDT, CDR2 YNNKEL (reference sequence). This CDR3 has 16 amino acids. The CDR3 loop reads CASSPASGGAAEEQFF. The CDR3 nucleotides are TGTGCCAGCAGCCCAGCTAGCGGGGGGGCCGCCGAGGAGCAGTTCTTC.

The V and J genes are TRBV6-6 and TRBJ1-5; 8 bases map to TRBD1. V shed 5 bases and J 6 bases; nucleotides not matched to a gene: 9. Germline lookup yields CDR1 MNHNY and CDR2 SVGAGI (reference sequence). The CDR3 has 15 amino acids. CDR3 nucleotide sequence: TGTGCCAGCAGTACCCAGGACAGGGAGGGTCAGCCCCAGCATTTT. This translates into CASSTQDREGQPQHF.

In the case of this clonotype: One end of the junction is discordant with germline, which a read error may explain. The genes are TRBV7-2 and TRBJ2-5, with 7 bases lining up with TRBD2. Germline values: CDR1 SGHTA, CDR2 FQGNSA. The CDR3 is made up of 15 amino acids. As DNA, the CDR3 is TGCGCCAGCAGCTTAGGGACTATGATCAAAGAGACCCGGTACTTC. This translates into CASSLGTMIKETRYF.